The 16 T cell receptor beta chains below were found in one sample sequenced in a study of T cells in Graves' hyperthyroidism and ophthalmopathy (dated by TCRdb to between 2017 and 2020). Libraries were made using multiplex PCR. The instrument given in TCRdb is Illumina HiSeq 2000. TCR beta CDR3 regions were amplified from RNA transcripts. A first-round RT-PCR of the TCR CDR3 used the HTBI primer set with the Qiagen OneStep RT-PCR kit. The public reads were reprocessed in TCRdb via fastp at Q25 and MiXCR, keeping in-frame beta chains. Identical CDR3 protein sequences are pooled into one entry, listed with their most common genes and DNA. The table for this sample lists roughly 100,000 distinct CDR3 sequences; roughly 40% of them were counted only once. The ten largest clones represent roughly 10% of the sample. Sample: peripheral blood or thyroid tissue (not recorded which). The source is a young woman with Graves' hyperthyroidism.

This chain connects TRBV29-1 to TRBJ1-2; 7 bases align to TRBD1. Germline V gene data show CDR1 as SQVTM and CDR2 as ANQGSEA. This CDR3 is 14 amino acids long. The V segment lost 8 bases and the J segment 3 bases; nucleotides outside the gene matches: 12. For the CDR3, the DNA is TGCAGCCCCGGACAGGCCGACCCCCACTATGGCTACACCTTC. It yields the protein CSPGQADPHYGYTF. Full variable domain (remainder filled in from reference TRBV29-1 and TRBJ1-2): SAVISQKPSRDICQRGTSLTIQCQVDSQVTMMFWYRQQPGQSLTLIATANQGSEATYESGFVIDKFPISRPNLTFSTLTVSNMSPEDSSIYLCSPGQADPHYGYTFGSGTRLTVV.

J is TRBJ1-5 and V is TRBV9, with D possibly matching TRBD1 (6 bases). The CDR3 spans 16 residues. V lost 5 bases, J lost 5 bases, and 20 bases lay in between. Germline V gene data show CDR1 as SGDLS and CDR2 as YYNGEE. The CDR3 protein is CASRSDGGGAHQPQHF. The CDR3 bases are TGTGCCAGCAGAAGCGATGGGGGGGGGGCGCATCAGCCCCAGCATTTT.

This clonotype was counted between two and nine times. This may arise from a read error, as a much more abundant clone is one base away. This rearrangement joins TRBV6-5 to TRBJ1-5; a possible D gene is TRBD1 (5 bases). Germline CDR1 is MNHEY and CDR2 is SVGAGI. V was pared by 5 bases and J by 5 bases, with 13 bases between. There are 14 residues in the CDR3. CDR3 region: CASSHGGGDQPQHF. DNA for the CDR3: TGTGCCAGCAGTCACGGGGGTGGCGATCAGCCCCAGCATTTT.

This clonotype came up many times. The rearrangement links TRBV19 to TRBJ1-4, with D tentatively TRBD1 (5 bases). V lost 7 bases and J lost 8, with 17 bases in between. In germline, CDR1 is LNHDA, CDR2 SQIVND (reference sequence). The CDR3 length is 14 residues. The CDR3 DNA follows: TGTGCCAGTACCCAGGAGGCAGGGCGAGAAAAACTGTTTTTT. Translation gives CASTQEAGREKLFF.

The rearrangement links TRBV28 to TRBJ1-5, with D maybe TRBD1 (5 bases). The CDR3 spans 13 residues. Trimming shortened V by 8 bases and J by 4 bases, and 12 bases separated the two germline ends. The germline V gene has CDR1 MDHEN and CDR2 SYDVKM. The CDR3 is CASRTTVNQPQHF. Written as DNA, the CDR3 is TGTGCCAGCCGGACGACAGTAAATCAGCCCCAGCATTTT.

This clonotype was picked up many times. J is TRBJ2-2 and V is TRBV5-6; D unresolved. Germline V gene sequence: CDR1 SGHDT, CDR2 YYEEEE. Trimming left V 0 bases short and J 1 base short, with 10 bases between. The CDR3 spans 16 residues. The CDR3 loop reads CASSLEPGLNTGELFF. The CDR3 bases are TGTGCCAGCAGCTTGGAGCCGGGCCTGAACACCGGGGAGCTGTTTTTT.

This clonotype has a count of ten or more. The rearrangement uses TRBV3-1 and TRBJ1-1; 11 bases map to TRBD1. Unmatched junction bases numbered 2, after V lost 4 bases and J lost 4 bases. The germline CDR1 and CDR2 sequences are LGHDT and YNNKEL (reference sequence). The CDR3 runs to 14 residues. The CDR3 loop is CASSPGTGGTEAFF. The CDR3 DNA reads TGTGCCAGCAGCCCTGGGACAGGGGGCACTGAAGCTTTCTTT.

This clonotype was counted ten times or more. This may come from a read error, since a much larger clone is one base off. The chain uses TRBV20-1 and TRBJ1-1; possibly TRBD1 for D (5 bases). The length of the CDR3 is 14 residues. Germline lookup yields CDR1 DFQATT and CDR2 SNEGSKA (reference sequence). V lost 1 base and J lost 6, with 15 bases in between. The DNA of the CDR3 is TGCAGTGCTAGAGGTGCGACAGCCGGCGCTGAAGCTTTCTTT. This sequence encodes CSARGATAGAEAFF.

The genes are TRBV15 and TRBJ1-1; TRBD1 matches at 8 bases. The junction had 5 bases not matched to a gene; V was cut back by 0 bases and J by 5 bases. Germline-derived CDR1 and CDR2 are LNHNV and YYDKDF (reference sequence). The CDR3 totals 15 residues. CDR3 sequence: CATSRDWTGRTEAFF. The CDR3 DNA reads TGTGCCACCAGCAGAGACTGGACAGGGAGGACTGAAGCTTTCTTT.

This chain links TRBV15 with TRBJ2-7; the D is unclear. CDR3 length equals 13 residues. Germline values: CDR1 LNHNV, CDR2 YYDKDF (reference sequence). The CDR3 loop reads CVTSRDGGDEQYF. CDR3 coding DNA: TGTGTTACCAGCAGAGATGGTGGAGACGAGCAGTACTTC.

This clonotype was recorded at least ten times. The rearrangement joins TRBV7-2 to TRBJ2-2; TRBD2 matches 12 bases. The ends lost 2 bases at V and 3 bases at J; junction bases unmatched: 7. The CDR3 is 18 amino acids. The V gene's germline CDR1 is SGHTA and CDR2 FQGNSA. CDR3 DNA sequence: TGTGCCAGCAGCTTACCCGCTAGCGGGAGGGCCTACACCGGGGAGCTGTTTTTT. This gives the protein CASSLPASGRAYTGELFF.

Points on this clonotype: The junction departs from the called germline gene at one end, perhaps through a read error. The chain combines TRBV30 with TRBJ1-1; no clear D gene. Germline lookup yields CDR1 GTSNPN and CDR2 SVGIG (reference sequence). The CDR3 sequence is 14 residues long. The CDR3 sequence: CAWSVLDSNTEVFF. The CDR3 DNA follows: TGTGCCTGGAGTGTACTGGACTCGAACACTGAAGTTTTCTTT. Combining the CDR3 with reference TRBV30 and TRBJ1-1 gives the whole variable domain SQTIHQWPATLVQPVGSPLSLECTVEGTSNPNLYWYRQAAGRGLQLLFYSVGIGQISSEVPQNLSASRPQDRQFILSSKKLLLSDSGFYLCAWSVLDSNTEVFFGQGTRLTVV.

This clonotype was detected many times. The J gene is TRBJ2-7, the V gene TRBV2; unclear D gene. The germline V gene has CDR1 SNHLY and CDR2 FYNNEI. V was pared by 6 bases and J by 3 bases, with 15 bases between. The CDR3 is made up of 14 amino acids. The CDR3 nucleotides read TGTGCCAGCAGGTCGGACGTCCTTCACTACGAGCAGTACTTC. This sequence encodes CASRSDVLHYEQYF.

The chain has TRBV24-1 and TRBJ1-5; 9 bases map to TRBD1. Germline trimming cut 6 bases from V and 0 bases from J; bases unmatched to any gene: 5. The CDR3 spans 16 residues. Germline values: CDR1 KGHDR, CDR2 SFDVKD. The CDR3 region is CATSSDRGYSNQPQHF. CDR3 sequence (DNA): TGTGCCACCAGTTCGGACAGGGGATATAGCAATCAGCCCCAGCATTTT.

This clonotype was recorded many times. The chain uses TRBV7-9 and TRBJ1-2; TRBD1 matches 11 bases. With 5 bases clipped from V and 3 bases from J, the junction kept 8 bases outside the gene matches. The CDR3 sequence is 16 residues long. Germline loops: CDR1 SEHNR, CDR2 FQNEAQ (reference sequence). In DNA form, the CDR3 reads TGTGCCAGCAGCCCCAGGGACAGGGGGGTTGACTATGGCTACACCTTC. Amino acid sequence: CASSPRDRGVDYGYTF. The full variable domain, rest sourced from reference TRBV7-9 and TRBJ1-2, is DTGVSQNPRHKITKRGQNVTFRCDPISEHNRLYWYRQTLGQGPEFLTYFQNEAQLEKSRLLSDRFSAERPKGSFSTLEIQRTEQGDSAMYLCASSPRDRGVDYGYTFGSGTRLTVV.

The rearrangement links TRBV7-8 to TRBJ2-5; D is possibly TRBD2 (7 bases). V lost 3 bases and J 7 bases, leaving 12 bases between the germline ends. This CDR3 is 13 amino acids long. From germline, CDR1 is SGHVS and CDR2 FQNEAQ. For the CDR3, the DNA is TGTGCCAGCAGCTTTCGAGGGGGGGGGACCCAGTACTTC. Encoded protein: CASSFRGGGTQYF.